Listed below are T cell receptor beta chains from one sample, sequenced in a study of blood T cell repertoires in COVID-19. TCRdb's table, derived via immunoSEQ multiplex PCR, lists solely in-frame clones and lacks some. The sample lists 50,000 to 55,000 clones, approximately 89% occurring once. Sequencing input: peripheral blood. The receptors stem from a man aged 60 to 69 with acute or convalescent COVID-19. CDR3s include the opening cysteine and the closing phenylalanine or tryptophan. D genes are given only for firm matches.

TRBD1,TRBJ1-2,TRBV19,TGTGCCAGTAGGGGGGTCGTGGCAGGGGGCGACTATGGCTACACCTTC,CASRGVVAGGDYGYTF
NA,TRBJ1-5,TRBV19,TGTGCCAGTACTCTGACAGGATCTCATCAGCCCCAGCATTTT,CASTLTGSHQPQHF
NA,TRBJ2-5,TRBV3-1/TRBV3-2,TGTGCCAGCAGCCTCGGGGGAGAAGAGACCCAGTACTTC,CASSLGGEETQYF
TRBD2,TRBJ2-7,TRBV15,TGTGCCACCAAGCCTAGCGGGATAAATGTAGAGCAGTACTTC,CATKPSGINVEQYF
TRBD1,TRBJ1-1,TRBV3-1/TRBV3-2,TGTGCCAGCAGCCAGACAGGGGGCGCGGGGGCTGAAGCTTTCTTT,CASSQTGGAGAEAFF
NA,TRBJ2-5,TRBV10-3,TGTGCCATCAGTGAGTCGACAGGCCAAGAGACCCAGTACTTC,CAISESTGQETQYF
NA,TRBJ1-1,TRBV2,TGTGCCAGCAGGAGCCGGGCGGGGGAGCACACTGAAGCTTTCTTT,CASRSRAGEHTEAFF
TRBD1,TRBJ2-1,TRBV14,TGTGCCAGCAGGGACAGGGGGTTTTACAATGAGCAGTTCTTC,CASRDRGFYNEQFF
NA,TRBJ2-2,TRBV5-4,TGTGCCAGCAGCTTGGTGGCGGGGCTGGCCGGGGAGCTGTTTTTT,CASSLVAGLAGELFF
TRBD1,TRBJ1-2,TRBV29-1,TGCAGCGTCGCCGGGACAGGGACCACCTTCGGCTATGGCTACACCTTC,CSVAGTGTTFGYGYTF
TRBD2,TRBJ2-1,TRBV5-1,TGCGCCAGCAGCTTCGGACTAGCTTTTATCAATGAGCGGTTCTTC,CASSFGLAFINERFF
TRBD2,TRBJ2-3,TRBV7-2,TGTGCCAGCAGCAAGACTAGCGGGAGATCAGATACGCAGTATTTT,CASSKTSGRSDTQYF
TRBD2,TRBJ2-3,TRBV7-9,TGTGCCAGCAGCACCAGACTAGCGGGAGAGGCAGATACGCAGTATTTT,CASSTRLAGEADTQYF
TRBD1,TRBJ1-1,TRBV30,TGTGCCGGTACAGGGGACACTGAAGCTTTCTTT,CAGTGDTEAFF
TRBD2,TRBJ2-2,TRBV13,TGTGCCAGCAGCAGGGGACTAGCGGGAAGCACCGGGGAGCTGTTTTTT,CASSRGLAGSTGELFF
TRBD2,TRBJ2-1,TRBV5-4,TGTGCCAGCAGCTTAGCGGGGGTATGGAATGAGCAGTTCTTC,CASSLAGVWNEQFF